The clone carrying this T cell receptor beta chain was recorded at least ten times. The antigen is undetermined. The length of the CDR3 is 15 residues. V lost 1 base, J lost 5 bases, and 2 bases stayed unmatched. Template material for amplifying TCR beta CDR3 regions consisted of RNA transcripts. Carried out on the TCR CDR3, a first-round RT-PCR used the HTBI primer set. TCRdb re-derived calls from the multiplex PCR reads in MiXCR, one entry per CDR3 protein. The sample lists roughly 180,000 distinct CDR3 sequences, over 15% occurring once. This record comes from a study of T cells in Graves' hyperthyroidism and ophthalmopathy. Study-wide context: Before any treatment, at initial diagnosis, peripheral blood was collected. Notes on the study in general: Ophthalmopathy got predicted by the model a median around 6.8 months before its onset.

This chain joins TRBV12-3 or TRBV12-4 and TRBJ1-3, with 10 bases fitting TRBD1. The sequence derives from a woman aged 45-65 years with Graves' hyperthyroidism. The sequencing sample was made of blood. This CDR3 is CASSLGGQGRNTIYF. CDR3 coding DNA: TGTGCCAGCAGTTTAGGGGGACAGGGGCGAAACACCATATATTTT.